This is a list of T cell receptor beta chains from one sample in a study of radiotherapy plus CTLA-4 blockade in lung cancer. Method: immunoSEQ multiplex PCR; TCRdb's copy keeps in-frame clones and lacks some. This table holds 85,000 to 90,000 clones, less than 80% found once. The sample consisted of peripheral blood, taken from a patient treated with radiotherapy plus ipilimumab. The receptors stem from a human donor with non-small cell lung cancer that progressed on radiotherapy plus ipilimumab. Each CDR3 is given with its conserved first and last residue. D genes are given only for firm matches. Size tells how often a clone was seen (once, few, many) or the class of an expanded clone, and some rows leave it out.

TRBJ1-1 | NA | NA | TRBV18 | TGTGCCAGCTCACCACCTCCCGGACTGAACACTGAAGCTTTCTTT | CASSPPPGLNTEAFF
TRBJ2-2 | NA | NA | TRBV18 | TGTGCCAGCTCACCACGGAGGGACACCGGGGAGCTGTTTTTT | CASSPRRDTGELFF
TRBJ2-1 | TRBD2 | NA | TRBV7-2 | TGTGCCAGCAGCGCTACTAGCGGGTTCTACAATGAGCAGTTCTTC | CASSATSGFYNEQFF
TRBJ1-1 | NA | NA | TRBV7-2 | TGTGCCAGCAGCTTAATGAACACTGAAGCTTTCTTT | CASSLMNTEAFF
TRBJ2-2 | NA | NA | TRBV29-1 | TGCAGCGTTGATGAGGGGAACACCGGGGAGCTGTTTTTT | CSVDEGNTGELFF
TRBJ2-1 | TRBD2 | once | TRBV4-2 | TGTGCCAGCAGTCGGACTAGCGGGAATAGGGATGAGCAGTTCTTC | CASSRTSGNRDEQFF
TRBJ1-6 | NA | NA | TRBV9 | TGTGCCAGCAGCCCCGGTAGATATAATTCACCCCTCCACTTT | CASSPGRYNSPLHF
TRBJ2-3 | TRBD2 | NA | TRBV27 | TGTGCCAGCAGTAGACTAGCGGGCACAGATACGCAGTATTTT | CASSRLAGTDTQYF
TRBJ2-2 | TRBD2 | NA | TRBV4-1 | TGCGCCAGCAGCCAAGATTCGCGGGGGGACACCGGGGAGCTGTTTTTT | CASSQDSRGDTGELFF
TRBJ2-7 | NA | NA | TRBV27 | TGTGCCAGCAGTTTGTCCCGCGGGGGCTCCCACGAGCAGTACTTC | CASSLSRGGSHEQYF
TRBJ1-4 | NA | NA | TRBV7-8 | TGTGCCAGCAGCTTAGCGGAGAACGGACCCTCGGCTAATGAAAAACTGTTTTTT | CASSLAENGPSANEKLFF
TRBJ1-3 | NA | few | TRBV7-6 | TGTGCCAGCAGCCATCGACAGCGCGGCCGCCTCTCTGGAAACACCATATATTTT | CASSHRQRGRLSGNTIYF
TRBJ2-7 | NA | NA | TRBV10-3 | TGTGCCATCAGTGAGCCAACGCGGTTCTACGAGCAGTACTTC | CAISEPTRFYEQYF
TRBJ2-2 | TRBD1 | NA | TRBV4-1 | TGCGCCAGCAGCCAAGATGGGACAGGGGGTCCCGGGGAGCTGTTTTTT | CASSQDGTGGPGELFF
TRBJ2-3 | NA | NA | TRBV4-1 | TGCGCCAGCAGCCAAGGAAGTAGCTTCCTAGGCAGCACAGATACGCAGTATTTT | CASSQGSSFLGSTDTQYF
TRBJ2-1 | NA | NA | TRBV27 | TGTGCCAGCAGTTTATCGACTAGCTCCTACAATGAGCAGTTCTTC | CASSLSTSSYNEQFF
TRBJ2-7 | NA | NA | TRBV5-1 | TGCGCCAGCAGCCCCCAAACAAGCAGCTCCTACGAGCAGTACTTC | CASSPQTSSSYEQYF
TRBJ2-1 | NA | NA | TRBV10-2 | TGCGCCAGCAGTGGCCTCCTTGAGCAGTTCTTC | CASSGLLEQFF
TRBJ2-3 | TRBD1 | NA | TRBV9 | TGTGCCAGCAGCGTAGGGGGGACAGGAAGCACAGATACGCAGTATTTT | CASSVGGTGSTDTQYF
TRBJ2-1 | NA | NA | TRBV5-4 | TGTGCCAGCAGCCGATTCGGGGCCTACAATGAGCAGTTCTTC | CASSRFGAYNEQFF
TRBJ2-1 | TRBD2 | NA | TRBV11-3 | TGTGCCAGCAGCTGGGGACTAGCGGGATCGGGCAATGAGCAGTTCTTC | CASSWGLAGSGNEQFF
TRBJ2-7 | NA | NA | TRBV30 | NA | CAWGQGIFKYF
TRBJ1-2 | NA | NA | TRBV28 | TGTGCCAGCAGTTACCAGGGAACAGGCTATGGCTACACCTTC | CASSYQGTGYGYTF
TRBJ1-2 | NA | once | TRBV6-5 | TGTGCCAGCACCCTCACGGCTTGGCAGGGGTATGGCTACACCTTC | CASTLTAWQGYGYTF
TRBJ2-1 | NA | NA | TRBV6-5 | TGTGCCAGCAGTCACGGGAGCCGCTCCTACAATGAGCAGTTCTTC | CASSHGSRSYNEQFF
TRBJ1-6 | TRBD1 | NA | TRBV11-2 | TGTGCCAGCAGCGCAGGGCTTTACAGGGGGGATTCACCCCTCCACTTT | CASSAGLYRGDSPLHF
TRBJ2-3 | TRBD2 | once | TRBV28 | TGTGCCAGCAGCGACTACGGGAGGGGCGGTACAGATACGCAGTATTTT | CASSDYGRGGTDTQYF
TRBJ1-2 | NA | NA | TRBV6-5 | TGTGCCAGCAGTTACTCTGCGGCTACCTATGGCTACACCTTC | CASSYSAATYGYTF
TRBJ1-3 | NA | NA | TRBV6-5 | TGTGCCAGCTGCGCAGACCTCTCTGGAAACACCATATATTTT | CASCADLSGNTIYF
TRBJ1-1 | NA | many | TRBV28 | TGTGCCAGCTCCTTGGGAATAGCTGAAGCTTTCTTT | CASSLGIAEAFF
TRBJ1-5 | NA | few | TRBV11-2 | TGTGCCAGCAGCTCAGGGGACAATTCTAATCAGCCCCAGCATTTT | CASSSGDNSNQPQHF
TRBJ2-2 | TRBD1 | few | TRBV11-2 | TGTGCCAGCAGCTTAGTCCGGACAGGGTTGGATACCGGGGAGCTGTTTTTT | CASSLVRTGLDTGELFF
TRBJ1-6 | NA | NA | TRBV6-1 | TGTGCCAGCAGTGGCAGGAATTCACCCCTCCACTTT | CASSGRNSPLHF
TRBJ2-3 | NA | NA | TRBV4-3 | TGCGCCAGCAGCCAAGATGGCAGGACCTCTAGCACAGATACGCAGTATTTT | CASSQDGRTSSTDTQYF